This is a list of T cell receptor beta chains from one sample in a study of T cell responses to AZD1222 COVID-19 vaccine. TCRdb's table, derived via immunoSEQ multiplex PCR, lists solely in-frame clones and lacks some. This table has about 100,000 clones, nearly 90% appearing once. The source material was peripheral blood, sampled on day 0 of AZD1222 vaccination. The receptors here all came from an adult in good health. Each CDR3 is given with its conserved first and last residue. Each record gives: V gene, clone size, D gene, J gene, CDR3 DNA, CDR3 protein. The D gene is left open where the match is weak. The size of a clone is reported for some rows only, either as once, few or many, or as a class for expanded clones.

v_gene: TRBV30; abundance: few; d_gene: TRBD2; j_gene: TRBJ2-2; CDR3nt: TGTGCCTGGAGTGTACTAGCGGAGAACACCGGGGAGCTGTTTTTT; CDR3aa: CAWSVLAENTGELFF
v_gene: TRBV15; abundance: -; d_gene: -; j_gene: TRBJ1-1; CDR3nt: TGTGCCACCAGCGTCGGACAGTCGAACACTGAAGCTTTCTTT; CDR3aa: CATSVGQSNTEAFF
v_gene: TRBV4-3; abundance: -; d_gene: -; j_gene: TRBJ2-7; CDR3nt: TGCGCCAGCAGCCACGATTTGCGGGGAGCCTACGAGCAGTACTTC; CDR3aa: CASSHDLRGAYEQYF
v_gene: TRBV12-3/TRBV12-4; abundance: -; d_gene: -; j_gene: TRBJ1-2; CDR3nt: TGTGCCAGCAGTACAGCTAACTATGGCTACACCTTC; CDR3aa: CASSTANYGYTF
v_gene: TRBV13; abundance: -; d_gene: TRBD1; j_gene: TRBJ1-2; CDR3nt: TGTGCCAGCAGCGACTCAGGGGGCGCGGCTGGCTACACCTTC; CDR3aa: CASSDSGGAAGYTF
v_gene: TRBV14; abundance: -; d_gene: -; j_gene: TRBJ1-4; CDR3nt: TGTGCCAGCAGCCGAAGACAGACAACTAATGAAAAACTGTTTTTT; CDR3aa: CASSRRQTTNEKLFF
v_gene: TRBV15; abundance: -; d_gene: -; j_gene: TRBJ1-5; CDR3nt: TGTGCCACCAGCACATCACCGGGACTCACGATCCTTAGCAATCAGCCCCAGCATTTT; CDR3aa: CATSTSPGLTILSNQPQHF
v_gene: TRBV5-4; abundance: -; d_gene: TRBD1; j_gene: TRBJ1-2; CDR3nt: TGTGCCAGCAGCCCGGAACAGGGGTCGAACTATGGCTACACCTTC; CDR3aa: CASSPEQGSNYGYTF
v_gene: TRBV6-5; abundance: -; d_gene: -; j_gene: TRBJ1-2; CDR3nt: TGTGCCAGCACCCCACAGGGAAGCTATGGCTACACCTTC; CDR3aa: CASTPQGSYGYTF
v_gene: TRBV4-3; abundance: -; d_gene: -; j_gene: TRBJ1-1; CDR3nt: TGCGCCAGCAGCCCCGACCGTATGAACACTGAAGCTTTCTTT; CDR3aa: CASSPDRMNTEAFF
v_gene: TRBV18; abundance: -; d_gene: -; j_gene: TRBJ2-7; CDR3nt: TGTGCCAGCTCACCAAAAGGGAGTTCCTACGAGCAGTACTTC; CDR3aa: CASSPKGSSYEQYF
v_gene: TRBV7-2; abundance: -; d_gene: TRBD2; j_gene: TRBJ2-1; CDR3nt: TGTGCCAGCAGCTTAGGAACTAGCGGGGCCAGAGAGCAGTTCTTC; CDR3aa: CASSLGTSGAREQFF
v_gene: TRBV4-3; abundance: few; d_gene: -; j_gene: TRBJ1-2; CDR3nt: TGCGCCAGCAGCCCAAACAGGATAGCTAACTATGGCTACACCTTC; CDR3aa: CASSPNRIANYGYTF
v_gene: TRBV12-3/TRBV12-4; abundance: -; d_gene: -; j_gene: TRBJ2-7; CDR3nt: TGTGCCAGCAGCCGGTCCGGGACACTCGAGCAGTACTTC; CDR3aa: CASSRSGTLEQYF
v_gene: TRBV3-1/TRBV3-2; abundance: -; d_gene: TRBD1; j_gene: TRBJ1-1; CDR3nt: TGTGCCAGCAGCCACTGGACAGGGGGCCACACTGAAGCTTTCTTT; CDR3aa: CASSHWTGGHTEAFF
v_gene: TRBV5-6; abundance: once; d_gene: -; j_gene: TRBJ2-7; CDR3nt: TGTGCCAGCAGCAGCTACAGGGTTTCCTACGAGCAGTACTTC; CDR3aa: CASSSYRVSYEQYF
v_gene: TRBV6-6; abundance: -; d_gene: -; j_gene: TRBJ1-2; CDR3nt: TGTGCCAGCGCCCCCTCCGCAAGGAACTATGGCTACACCTTC; CDR3aa: CASAPSARNYGYTF
v_gene: TRBV19; abundance: -; d_gene: TRBD1; j_gene: TRBJ1-1; CDR3nt: TGTGCCAGTAGTTCCTTTCGGACAGGGGGGGGAGACACTGAAGCTTTCTTT; CDR3aa: CASSSFRTGGGDTEAFF
v_gene: TRBV5-1; abundance: -; d_gene: -; j_gene: TRBJ1-1; CDR3nt: TGCGCCAGCAGCCCGCCTGACGGGGTAGCTTTCTTT; CDR3aa: CASSPPDGVAFF
v_gene: TRBV27; abundance: -; d_gene: -; j_gene: TRBJ1-5; CDR3nt: TGTGCCAGCAGTTTGGGTCAGGGAGTCGCTCAGCCCCAGCATTTT; CDR3aa: CASSLGQGVAQPQHF
v_gene: TRBV12-5; abundance: -; d_gene: -; j_gene: TRBJ1-5; CDR3nt: TGTGCTAGTGCCTCAGGTCAGCCCCAGCATTTT; CDR3aa: CASASGQPQHF
v_gene: TRBV27; abundance: -; d_gene: -; j_gene: TRBJ1-3; CDR3nt: TGTGCCAGCAGTTTATCCCTGGACTTATCCTCTGGAAACACCATATATTTT; CDR3aa: CASSLSLDLSSGNTIYF
v_gene: TRBV5-5; abundance: -; d_gene: -; j_gene: TRBJ2-2; CDR3nt: TGTGCCAGCAGCTTGCTTGGGACACATGGGGGGGAGCTGTTTTTT; CDR3aa: CASSLLGTHGGELFF
v_gene: TRBV5-6; abundance: -; d_gene: -; j_gene: TRBJ1-6; CDR3nt: TGTGCCAGCAGCTTGTTTCAGGGAAAGAATTCACCCCTCCACTTT; CDR3aa: CASSLFQGKNSPLHF
v_gene: TRBV11-1; abundance: -; d_gene: TRBD1; j_gene: TRBJ2-7; CDR3nt: TGTGCCAGCAGCCTCTGGGTGGGACAGGGACACTACGAGCAGTACTTC; CDR3aa: CASSLWVGQGHYEQYF
v_gene: TRBV5-5; abundance: -; d_gene: -; j_gene: TRBJ1-4; CDR3nt: TGTGCCAGCAGCTTGGCCCCAAGCTTCCGGGAAAAACTGTTTTTT; CDR3aa: CASSLAPSFREKLFF
v_gene: TRBV4-3; abundance: -; d_gene: -; j_gene: TRBJ1-2; CDR3nt: TGCGCCAGCAGCCAAGCCCCGGGACCTACTAACTATGGCTACACCTTC; CDR3aa: CASSQAPGPTNYGYTF
v_gene: TRBV7-2; abundance: -; d_gene: -; j_gene: TRBJ1-1; CDR3nt: TGTGCCAGCAGTCGTAACAGGGCGGGCACTGAAGCTTTCTTT; CDR3aa: CASSRNRAGTEAFF
v_gene: TRBV7-2; abundance: once; d_gene: TRBD1; j_gene: TRBJ1-2; CDR3nt: TGTGCCAGCAGCTTAGGGGCAAGGACAGGGAACTATGGCTACACCTTC; CDR3aa: CASSLGARTGNYGYTF
v_gene: TRBV7-9; abundance: -; d_gene: TRBD1; j_gene: TRBJ1-1; CDR3nt: TGTGCCAGCAGCTTAAGGGCCGGCACAGGGGGGATGAACACTGAAGCTTTCTTT; CDR3aa: CASSLRAGTGGMNTEAFF
v_gene: TRBV19; abundance: -; d_gene: -; j_gene: TRBJ1-5; CDR3nt: TGTGCCAGTAATCCCATAATGTCCTCGGGTCAGCCCCAGCATTTT; CDR3aa: CASNPIMSSGQPQHF
v_gene: TRBV18; abundance: -; d_gene: -; j_gene: TRBJ1-5; CDR3nt: TGTGCCAGCTCACCATTGGGTCAAAGCAATCAGCCCCAGCATTTT; CDR3aa: CASSPLGQSNQPQHF
v_gene: TRBV2; abundance: once; d_gene: TRBD1; j_gene: TRBJ1-1; CDR3nt: TGTGCCAGCATAGGACAGGGTGAGGAGAACACTGAAGCTTTCTTT; CDR3aa: CASIGQGEENTEAFF
v_gene: TRBV19; abundance: -; d_gene: -; j_gene: TRBJ2-1; CDR3nt: TGTGCCAGTAGTAGTCAGCCCTCCCCCTACAATGAGCAGTTCTTC; CDR3aa: CASSSQPSPYNEQFF
v_gene: TRBV6-2/TRBV6-3; abundance: -; d_gene: TRBD2; j_gene: TRBJ2-6; CDR3nt: TGTGCCAGCTGTTTTGGGGGGGGGTCTGGGGCCAACGTCCTGACTTTC; CDR3aa: CASCFGGGSGANVLTF
v_gene: TRBV9; abundance: once; d_gene: -; j_gene: TRBJ2-4; CDR3nt: TGTGCCAGCAGCGTAGAGGGGGGTCCCAAAAACATTCAGTACTTC; CDR3aa: CASSVEGGPKNIQYF
v_gene: TRBV27; abundance: -; d_gene: TRBD1; j_gene: TRBJ1-2; CDR3nt: TGTGCCAGCAGACAGGGGTTTGGCTACACCTTC; CDR3aa: CASRQGFGYTF
v_gene: TRBV6-5; abundance: -; d_gene: TRBD1; j_gene: TRBJ1-4; CDR3nt: TGTGCCAGCAGCCTACAGGGGAGAAATAATGAAAAACTGTTTTTT; CDR3aa: CASSLQGRNNEKLFF
v_gene: TRBV24-1; abundance: -; d_gene: -; j_gene: TRBJ2-2; CDR3nt: TGTGCCACCAGTGATTTGACGGGGGGCGCCGGCACCGGGGAGCTGTTTTTT; CDR3aa: CATSDLTGGAGTGELFF
v_gene: TRBV10-2; abundance: -; d_gene: -; j_gene: TRBJ2-3; CDR3nt: TGCGCCAGCAGTTTTCAGAGGGATACGCAGTATTTT; CDR3aa: CASSFQRDTQYF
v_gene: TRBV24-1; abundance: -; d_gene: -; j_gene: TRBJ2-2; CDR3nt: TGTGCCACCAGTCGTGACAGATCCACCGGGGAGCTGTTTTTT; CDR3aa: CATSRDRSTGELFF
v_gene: TRBV19; abundance: -; d_gene: TRBD2; j_gene: TRBJ2-3; CDR3nt: TGTGCCAGTAGTCCGGGACTAGGCGCCACAGATACGCAGTATTTT; CDR3aa: CASSPGLGATDTQYF
v_gene: TRBV30; abundance: -; d_gene: -; j_gene: TRBJ1-4; CDR3nt: TGTGCCTGGATCCGGGGGGGCGGCAGCCCTGAAAAACTGTTTTTT; CDR3aa: CAWIRGGGSPEKLFF
v_gene: TRBV11-1; abundance: -; d_gene: TRBD2; j_gene: TRBJ2-1; CDR3nt: TGTGCCAGCACCTCCTTGGGGACTAGGGATGAGCAGTTCTTC; CDR3aa: CASTSLGTRDEQFF
v_gene: TRBV27; abundance: -; d_gene: -; j_gene: TRBJ1-6; CDR3nt: TGTGCCATAGGAGGGGACATCGGTTCACCCCTCCACTTT; CDR3aa: CAIGGDIGSPLHF
v_gene: TRBV6-5; abundance: once; d_gene: TRBD1; j_gene: TRBJ1-1; CDR3nt: TGTGCCAGCAGTTACAACAGGGGGCCCAAAGCTTTCTTT; CDR3aa: CASSYNRGPKAFF
v_gene: TRBV6-5; abundance: -; d_gene: -; j_gene: TRBJ2-7; CDR3nt: TGTGCCAGCAGCTACGACCGTTACGAGCAGTACTTC; CDR3aa: CASSYDRYEQYF
v_gene: TRBV4-3; abundance: -; d_gene: TRBD2; j_gene: TRBJ2-1; CDR3nt: TGCGCCAGCAGCCAAGATCCAGCGGGAAGATACAATGAGCAGTTCTTC; CDR3aa: CASSQDPAGRYNEQFF
v_gene: TRBV2; abundance: -; d_gene: -; j_gene: TRBJ1-6; CDR3nt: TGTGCCAGCAGCGGGACAAGCTATAATTCACCCCTCCACTTT; CDR3aa: CASSGTSYNSPLHF
v_gene: TRBV11-2; abundance: -; d_gene: -; j_gene: TRBJ1-5; CDR3nt: TGTGCCAGCAGCTTAGATGGGGGCGGGCAGCCCCAGCATTTT; CDR3aa: CASSLDGGGQPQHF
v_gene: TRBV7-2; abundance: once; d_gene: TRBD2; j_gene: TRBJ2-2; CDR3nt: TGTGCCAGCAGCTTAGGGCTAGCGGCCGGGGAGCTGTTTTTT; CDR3aa: CASSLGLAAGELFF
v_gene: TRBV11-2; abundance: -; d_gene: -; j_gene: TRBJ1-5; CDR3nt: TGTGCCAGCAGCTTAGGGGGGGGTAGCAATCAGCCCCAGCATTTT; CDR3aa: CASSLGGGSNQPQHF
v_gene: TRBV19; abundance: -; d_gene: TRBD1; j_gene: TRBJ1-6; CDR3nt: TGTGCCAGTAGTGTCACCGGGACAGGGGCTCTGTCACCCCTCCACTTT; CDR3aa: CASSVTGTGALSPLHF
v_gene: TRBV5-1; abundance: -; d_gene: -; j_gene: TRBJ2-5; CDR3nt: TGCGCCAGCAGCAACGGGGGGCTGGAGACCCAGTACTTC; CDR3aa: CASSNGGLETQYF
v_gene: TRBV12-3/TRBV12-4; abundance: -; d_gene: -; j_gene: TRBJ2-7; CDR3nt: TGTGCCAGCAGTTTGGCGCTGGACTACGAGCAGTACTTC; CDR3aa: CASSLALDYEQYF
v_gene: TRBV19; abundance: -; d_gene: -; j_gene: TRBJ1-1; CDR3nt: TGTGCCAGTAGTCCAACCGAGGCCGGGGTTTCGGGAGCTTTCTTT; CDR3aa: CASSPTEAGVSGAFF
v_gene: TRBV9; abundance: -; d_gene: -; j_gene: TRBJ1-1; CDR3nt: TGTGCCAGCAGCGTATTCCCCCCGGGTTCGGGGGGCACTGAAGCTTTCTTT; CDR3aa: CASSVFPPGSGGTEAFF